This TCR beta chain derives from a study of early T cells in non-severe SARS-CoV-2 infection. TCRdb passed the 5' RACE reads through MiXCR, listing each CDR3 protein once. The repertoire holds some 44,000 distinct CDR3 sequences, with about 6% as singletons. Germline-derived CDR1 and CDR2 are KGHDR and SFDVKD. V lost 9 bases and J 0 bases, leaving 17 bases between the germline ends. The CDR3 is made up of 16 amino acids. The origin of this receptor is an adult who was a healthcare worker with PCR-confirmed SARS-CoV-2 infection or an uninfected control (not recorded which). The source material was whole blood, sampled at baseline. The chain is built from TRBV24-1 and TRBJ1-3; a weak D match, TRBD1 (6 bases). The CDR3 is CATFIGGASSGNTIYF. Here the CDR3 DNA reads TGTGCCACCTTTATCGGGGGCGCAAGCTCTGGAAACACCATATATTTT.